A selection of T cell receptor beta chains follows, all from one sample in a study of T cell responses to AZD1222 COVID-19 vaccine. Measured with immunoSEQ multiplex PCR; TCRdb has only the in-frame clones, and not every one. This table holds around 140,000 clones, over 90% found once. The sample here was peripheral blood, taken on day 0 of AZD1222 vaccination. The receptors were gathered from an adult in good health. Both conserved end residues are part of each CDR3. A D gene is named only where the DNA matches it firmly. Rows may omit the clone size; those that give it use once, few, many or a size class.

V gene	clone size	D gene	J gene	CDR3 protein	CDR3 DNA
TRBV2	-	-	TRBJ1-3	CASSEPRSGNTIYF	TGTGCCAGCAGTGAACCCCGCTCTGGAAACACCATATATTTT
TRBV28	-	-	TRBJ1-1	CASTQSRFTEAFF	TGTGCCAGCACCCAAAGTAGGTTCACTGAAGCTTTCTTT
TRBV7-3	-	-	TRBJ2-3	CASSLVGGGDTQYF	TGTGCCAGCAGCTTAGTAGGGGGAGGAGATACGCAGTATTTT
TRBV5-4	-	-	TRBJ1-6	CASSFAQGVGNSPLHF	TGTGCCAGCAGCTTCGCCCAGGGTGTGGGTAATTCACCCCTCCACTTT
TRBV19	once	-	TRBJ2-1	CASSIGGTFSYNEQFF	TGTGCCAGTAGTATAGGGGGGACTTTCTCCTACAATGAGCAGTTCTTC
TRBV10-3	-	TRBD2	TRBJ2-1	CAISGLAGDSSYNEQFF	TGTGCCATCAGTGGACTAGCGGGGGACAGCTCCTACAATGAGCAGTTCTTC
TRBV2	-	TRBD1	TRBJ1-4	CASSDRDRSPSGEKLFF	TGTGCCAGCAGTGATAGGGACAGGAGCCCGTCCGGTGAAAAACTGTTTTTT
TRBV19	-	-	TRBJ2-3	CASSVIPADTQYF	TGTGCCAGTAGTGTCATCCCAGCAGATACGCAGTATTTT
TRBV27	-	-	TRBJ1-1	CASSLSPGSGAEAFF	TGTGCCAGCAGTTTATCTCCAGGGTCGGGCGCTGAAGCTTTCTTT
TRBV12-3/TRBV12-4	-	-	TRBJ1-2	CASRKGPGDGYTF	TGTGCCAGCAGAAAGGGCCCGGGAGATGGCTACACCTTC
TRBV18	-	TRBD1	TRBJ1-2	CASSPLRDSRYGYTF	TGTGCCAGCTCACCACTCCGGGACAGCCGTTATGGCTACACCTTC
TRBV4-1	-	TRBD1	TRBJ1-5	CASSQPGGWQPQHF	TGCGCCAGCAGCCAGCCAGGGGGGTGGCAGCCCCAGCATTTT
TRBV7-3	-	-	TRBJ2-1	CASSFEYSINEQFF	TGTGCCAGCAGCTTCGAATATAGCATCAATGAGCAGTTCTTC
TRBV6-2/TRBV6-3	few	TRBD2	TRBJ2-3	CASSPAGNSQTQYF	TGTGCCAGCAGTCCAGCGGGGAACTCCCAAACGCAGTATTTT
TRBV7-6	-	-	TRBJ1-5	CASSYKGDQPQHF	TGTGCCAGCAGCTACAAAGGGGATCAGCCCCAGCATTTT
TRBV6-5	-	-	TRBJ2-1	CASSPRDLVYNEQFF	TGTGCCAGCAGTCCTCGGGACTTGGTCTACAATGAGCAGTTCTTC
TRBV12-5	-	-	TRBJ1-5	CASGLVQTRVYSNQPQHF	TGTGCTAGTGGTTTGGTACAGACACGGGTTTATAGCAATCAGCCCCAGCATTTT
TRBV28	-	TRBD1	TRBJ1-5	CASSFQGGQGRNQPQHF	TGTGCCAGCAGTTTTCAAGGCGGACAGGGACGCAATCAGCCCCAGCATTTT
TRBV4-2	-	-	TRBJ1-4	CASSPHEVGRGGLF	TGTGCCAGCAGCCCACATGAAGTGGGTCGGGGGGGGCTTTTT
TRBV12-3/TRBV12-4	-	-	TRBJ2-3	CASSLGGKDTQYF	TGTGCCAGCAGTTTAGGGGGCAAAGATACGCAGTATTTT
TRBV7-9	-	-	TRBJ2-5	CASSPLGGLKETQYF	TGTGCCAGCAGCCCCTTGGGGGGACTTAAAGAGACCCAGTACTTC
TRBV7-8	-	TRBD2	TRBJ2-1	CASSLAFGGLAGYNEQFF	TGTGCCAGCAGCTTAGCGTTCGGCGGACTAGCGGGCTACAATGAGCAGTTCTTC
TRBV7-9	once	TRBD1	TRBJ1-5	CASSLGAGDSQPQHF	TGTGCCAGCAGCTTAGGGGCCGGGGACAGCCAGCCCCAGCATTTT
TRBV2	-	TRBD2	TRBJ2-1	CASLTSGAYNEQFF	TGTGCCAGCCTTACTAGCGGCGCCTACAATGAGCAGTTCTTC
TRBV2	-	-	TRBJ1-2	CASSDRVGRLGYTF	TGTGCCAGCAGTGATCGGGTAGGAAGGCTTGGCTACACCTTC
TRBV27	-	-	TRBJ1-2	CASSPDLDYGYTF	TGTGCCAGCAGTCCGGATCTGGACTATGGCTACACCTTC
TRBV6-4	-	TRBD1	TRBJ2-3	CASSASTGEGSDTQYF	TGTGCCAGCAGTGCCTCAACAGGGGAAGGATCAGATACGCAGTATTTT
TRBV4-3	-	-	TRBJ2-1	CASSQEQGGFRNEQFF	TGCGCCAGCAGCCAAGAACAGGGAGGTTTTCGGAATGAGCAGTTCTTC
TRBV7-2	few	TRBD1	TRBJ2-3	CASSVRDRGLERADTQYF	TGTGCCAGCAGCGTCCGGGACAGGGGATTAGAGAGGGCAGATACGCAGTATTTT
TRBV7-9	-	-	TRBJ2-2	CASSLSRGGTGELFF	TGTGCCAGCAGCTTGTCCAGGGGAGGAACCGGGGAGCTGTTTTTT
TRBV6-6	-	-	TRBJ1-2	CATISRAYGYTF	TGTGCCACGATTTCGAGGGCCTATGGCTACACCTTC
TRBV2	once	-	TRBJ1-3	CASGFSGNTIYF	TGTGCCAGCGGTTTCTCTGGAAACACCATATATTTT
TRBV9	few	-	TRBJ1-5	CASSVSGNSNQPQHF	TGTGCCAGCAGCGTATCAGGGAATAGCAATCAGCCCCAGCATTTT
TRBV7-9	-	-	TRBJ2-7	CASSLGPPRTGRSSEQYF	TGTGCCAGCAGCTTAGGCCCCCCTAGAACGGGAAGGTCGTCCGAGCAGTACTTC
TRBV9	-	-	TRBJ1-1	CASSVGAGSLTEAFF	TGTGCCAGCAGCGTAGGGGCAGGCTCCTTGACTGAAGCTTTCTTT
TRBV7-3	-	TRBD2	TRBJ2-3	CASSLIRSTSGSPADTQYF	TGTGCCAGCAGCTTAATTAGGTCGACTAGCGGGAGTCCGGCGGATACGCAGTATTTT
TRBV3-1/TRBV3-2	-	TRBD1	TRBJ1-1	CASSLGTGTRNTEAFF	TGTGCCAGCAGCCTGGGGACAGGGACTCGGAACACTGAAGCTTTCTTT
TRBV7-6	-	-	TRBJ1-3	CASSLGAGKAASGNTIYF	TGTGCCAGCAGCTTAGGTGCGGGGAAGGCCGCCTCTGGAAACACCATATATTTT
TRBV5-6	-	-	TRBJ1-2	CASSPVVRTRYGYTF	TGTGCCAGCAGCCCTGTTGTCAGGACACGGTATGGCTACACCTTC
TRBV30	-	-	TRBJ2-1	CAWSEATNEQFF	TGTGCCTGGAGCGAAGCTACTAATGAGCAGTTCTTC
TRBV7-7	-	TRBD1	TRBJ1-3	CASSPTGGSGNTIYF	TGTGCTAGCAGCCCGACAGGGGGGTCAGGAAACACCATATATTTT
TRBV27	-	-	TRBJ1-2	CASSKDSYYGYTF	TGTGCCAGCAGTAAGGACAGCTACTATGGCTACACCTTC
TRBV5-4	few	-	TRBJ2-7	CASSPWASARLYEQYF	TGTGCCAGCAGCCCGTGGGCTAGCGCCAGACTCTACGAGCAGTACTTC
TRBV30	-	-	TRBJ1-5	CAWSAGEGNQPQHF	TGTGCCTGGAGTGCAGGGGAGGGCAATCAGCCCCAGCATTTT
TRBV27	many	TRBD2	TRBJ2-5	CASSLAGVRETQYF	TGTGCCAGCAGTTTAGCGGGAGTCCGGGAGACCCAGTACTTC
TRBV18	once	TRBD1	TRBJ2-1	CASSPLDRGHNEQFF	TGTGCCAGCTCACCACTCGACAGGGGTCATAATGAGCAGTTCTTC
TRBV5-1	-	-	TRBJ1-3	CASSLGSAGNTIYF	TGCGCCAGCAGCTTGGGGTCCGCTGGAAACACCATATATTTT
TRBV5-6	-	TRBD1	TRBJ2-1	CASTPGTGGYEQFF	TGTGCCAGCACTCCCGGGACAGGGGGTTATGAGCAGTTCTTC
TRBV30	-	TRBD1	TRBJ1-6	CAWRTGGNSPLHF	TGTGCCTGGAGAACAGGGGGTAATTCACCCCTCCACTTT
TRBV19	-	-	TRBJ1-6	CASSIMTSGHTYNSPLHF	TGTGCCAGTAGTATTATGACGAGTGGACATACCTATAATTCACCCCTCCACTTT
TRBV5-1	-	-	TRBJ2-1	CASSLYQGDYNEQFF	TGCGCCAGCAGCTTGTACCAGGGTGATTACAATGAGCAGTTCTTC
TRBV28	-	-	TRBJ2-7	CASGGYEQYF	TGTGCCAGCGGGGGCTACGAGCAGTACTTC
TRBV10-3	-	-	TRBJ1-2	CAISESWRTTNGYTF	TGTGCCATCAGTGAGTCGTGGAGGACAACGAATGGCTACACCTTC
TRBV18	-	-	TRBJ1-3	CASSPQGSGNTIYF	TGTGCCAGCTCACCACAAGGGTCTGGAAACACCATATATTTT
TRBV5-8	-	TRBD1	TRBJ1-1	CASQLDRGGMNTEAFF	TGTGCCAGCCAGCTAGACAGGGGCGGCATGAACACTGAAGCTTTCTTT
TRBV28	-	TRBD1	TRBJ2-2	CASSIYRGINTGELFF	TGTGCCAGCAGTATCTACAGGGGGATTAACACCGGGGAGCTGTTTTTT
TRBV9	-	TRBD2	TRBJ2-2	CASSVASGRIGELFF	TGTGCCAGCAGCGTAGCTAGCGGGAGAATCGGGGAGCTGTTTTTT
TRBV5-4	-	-	TRBJ1-1	CASSLDVVGGTEAFF	TGTGCCAGCAGCTTGGATGTAGTTGGTGGGACTGAAGCTTTCTTT